A single sample is the source of the 27 T cell receptor beta chains below, sequenced in a study of tissue T cells after allogeneic stem cell transplantation. Measured with immunoSEQ multiplex PCR; TCRdb has only the in-frame clones, and not every one. The data contain about 21,000 clones, 60% to 80% of them singletons. Sequencing input: blood. The receptors come from a female BALB/c mouse in good health. Mouse strain MHC haplotype: H2-d.

Remarks on this clone: Here the gene names and germline are mouse. Read data end 1 residue before the CDR3 end; the end is taken from the germline J gene. The V call is TRBV19, the J call TRBJ1-4; 10 nucleotides align to TRBD1. Germline CDR1 and CDR2: FNHDT and SITEND (reference sequence). The trim removed 2 bases at V and 7 bases at J, leaving 2 bases unmatched. CDR3 length: 14 amino acids. The CDR3 DNA, read in part, is TGTGCCAGCAGTATGCGACAGGGGGCCGAAAGATTATTT. Translating it yields CASSMRQGAERLF. The whole CDR3 region reads CASSMRQGAERLFF.

Worth noting for this clone: The listed genes are named as in mouse. The read falls 1 residue short of the CDR3 end, and the missing part is taken from the germline J gene. The chain has TRBV13-1 and TRBJ1-1, with D possibly TRBD1 on 6 matching bases. The V end was cut by 0 bases, the J end by 1 base, with 10 bases between. This CDR3 has 15 residues. Germline values: CDR1 NSHNY, CDR2 SYGAGN. The covered CDR3 bases are TGTGCCAGCAGTGATGGGGGGGCGGGAAACACAGAAGTCTTC. This encodes CASSDGGAGNTEVF. The whole CDR3 is CASSDGGAGNTEVFF.

Note on this clone: Genes and germline are mouse. The read gets to within 1 residue of the CDR3 end, and the germline J gene fills in the rest. This chain uses TRBV13-1 with TRBJ1-4; D uncertain. V lost 0 bases to trimming and J lost 1 base, with 7 bases between them. CDR1 is NSHNY, CDR2 SYGAGN, per germline. The CDR3 loop spans 15 amino acids. CDR3 sequence reads: CASSDAQTSNERLFF. The sequenced part of the CDR3 DNA is TGTGCCAGCAGTGATGCACAGACTTCCAACGAAAGATTATTT.

About this clone: The listed genes are named as in mouse. The sequenced fragment ends 1 residue before the CDR3 boundary, so the rest is inferred from the germline J gene. This chain connects TRBV29 to TRBJ1-2, with 10 bases that match TRBD1. Germline CDR1 reads MSHET; CDR2 reads SYDVDS. V trimming: 4 bases; J trimming: 4 bases; junction bases outside the gene matches: 3. This CDR3 is 14 amino acids long. The CDR3 protein is CASSSGTGASDYTF. The DNA read from the CDR3 is TGTGCTAGCAGTTCCGGGACAGGGGCCTCCGACTACACC.

On this clone: The genes and germline here are from mouse. The read comes to an end 1 residue before the CDR3 does, leaving the germline J gene to fill in the end. The rearrangement uses TRBV1 and TRBJ2-5; D might be TRBD1 or TRBD2, each matching 6 bases. With 2 bases removed from V and 0 bases from J, the gap between germline ends came to 12 bases. Germline V CDR1 and CDR2: NSQYPW, LRSPGD (reference sequence). The CDR3 totals 16 residues. The CDR3 DNA, read in part, is TGCACCTGCAGTGCACCGAGGGGGGTTAACCAAGACACCCAGTAC. Protein product: CTCSAPRGVNQDTQY. The CDR3 in its entirety is CTCSAPRGVNQDTQYF.

This clone was recorded a few times. Gene names denote mouse genes. The read ends 1 residue early relative to the CDR3; the germline J gene fills the gap. The chain employs TRBV14 and TRBJ2-7, with 7 bases identical to TRBD1. The length of the CDR3 is 13 residues. V lost 3 bases to trimming and J lost 4 bases; unmatched junction nucleotides: 4. Germline CDR1 and CDR2: SGHDT and FRDEAV. The CDR3 region is CASSSARGYEQYF. The DNA read from the CDR3 is TGTGCCAGCAGTTCCGCCAGGGGGTATGAACAGTAC.

Note on this clone: Genes here carry mouse names. The read gets to within 1 residue of the CDR3 end, and the germline J gene fills in the rest. The V and J genes are TRBV31 and TRBJ1-4, with TRBD1 as a possible D gene (5 bases). The CDR3 spans 14 residues. V was trimmed by 0 bases and J by 2 bases, leaving 7 bases between them. Germline CDR1 and CDR2: GKSSPN and SITVG. The CDR3 bases that were read are TGTGCCTGGAGTCTAAGACAGTCCAACGAAAGATTATTT. Translating gives CAWSLRQSNERLF. The whole CDR3 sequence is CAWSLRQSNERLFF.

With regard to this clone: Gene names refer to mouse genes. The read terminates 1 residue before the CDR3 end, so the remaining end is supplied by the germline J gene. The chain couples TRBV1 to TRBJ2-1; 8 bases line up with TRBD2. Germline V gene sequence: CDR1 NSQYPW, CDR2 LRSPGD (reference sequence). Trimming removed 0 bases from V and 6 bases from J; junction bases left unmatched: 4. This CDR3 contains 15 residues. This CDR3 reads CTCSADWGGRAEQFF. CDR3 DNA (partial): TGCACCTGCAGTGCAGATTGGGGGGGACGTGCTGAGCAGTTC.

About this clone itself: Genes here carry mouse names. The read is 1 residue too short to cover the CDR3 end, so that end is filled in from the germline J gene. This chain connects TRBV5 to TRBJ2-4, with 10 bases matching TRBD1. Trimming removed 0 bases from V and 4 bases from J; junction bases left unmatched: 1. The CDR3 consists of 15 residues. Germline V CDR1 and CDR2: LGHNA, YNLKQL (reference sequence). The CDR3 DNA, read in part, is TGTGCCAGCAGCCAAGATGGGACAGGGGAAAACACCTTGTAC. Translation: CASSQDGTGENTLY. The whole CDR3 reads CASSQDGTGENTLYF.

A note on this clone: Any gene name here is a mouse gene name. The CDR3 DNA, read in part, is TGTGCCAGCAGCCAAGTTCACAGTAAAGACACCCAGTAC. This codes for CASSQVHSKDTQY. The entire CDR3 is CASSQVHSKDTQYF. The chain couples TRBV2 to TRBJ2-5; D gene uncertain. The read terminates 1 residue before the CDR3 end, so the remaining end is supplied by the germline J gene. Trimming shortened V by 1 base and J by 4 bases, and 9 bases separated the two germline ends. The CDR3 consists of 14 residues. The germline CDR1 and CDR2 sequences are LGHNA and YSYQKL.

Worth noting for this clone: These gene names are mouse names. The read is 1 residue too short to cover the CDR3 end, so that end is filled in from the germline J gene. The sample holds other DNA sequences that translate to the same CDR3. This sequence joins TRBV13-1 and TRBJ2-1; TRBD2 matches at 13 bases. V gave up 0 bases and J gave up 7 bases; unmatched junction bases: 4. Per germline, CDR1 NSHNY and CDR2 SYGAGN. CDR3 length: 16 residues. The CDR3 here is CASSDGTGGAGAEQFF. The covered CDR3 bases are TGTGCCAGCAGTGATGGGACTGGGGGGGCTGGGGCTGAGCAGTTC.

Concerning this clone itself: Gene names are mouse gene names. The CDR3 is cut off 1 residue early in the read; its end comes from the germline J gene. The gene calls are TRBV3 and TRBJ2-3; D is possibly TRBD2 (5 bases). The CDR3 consists of 15 residues. Between the trimmed V and J ends, which lost 1 base and 2 bases, there was a span of 10 bases. In germline, CDR1 is SNHLY, CDR2 FYNGKV (reference sequence). The chain's CDR3 is CASSLEWGDAETLYF. The DNA read from the CDR3 is TGTGCCAGCAGCTTAGAGTGGGGAGATGCAGAAACGCTGTAT.

This clone was observed a few times. Gene names follow the mouse nomenclature. The CDR3 goes on 1 residue after the read ends, and that part is filled in from the germline J gene. The rearrangement links TRBV20 to TRBJ1-2, with D maybe TRBD1 (6 bases). Per the germline V gene, CDR1 is GFQATS and CDR2 is STVNSAI. The CDR3 runs to 12 residues. Trimming took off 4 bases at V and 3 bases at J, with 9 bases between the two ends. CDR3 in amino acids: CGAKQGDSDYTF. Partial CDR3 DNA: TGTGGTGCTAAACAGGGAGACTCCGACTACACC.

A remark on this clone: Gene labels here are mouse ones. With the read ending 1 residue before the CDR3 end, the germline J gene is used to fill in that end. This sequence joins TRBV31 and TRBJ2-4, with 9 bases aligning to TRBD1. Germline V gives CDR1 GKSSPN, CDR2 SITVG. CDR3 size: 16 residues. The V and J ends lost 1 base and 1 base, in that order; junction bases with no gene match: 6. The sequenced CDR3 bases are TGTGCCTGGAGTCGGGCACAGGGGGCGCGTCAAAACACCTTGTAC. Translation: CAWSRAQGARQNTLY. The whole CDR3 protein reads CAWSRAQGARQNTLYF. The variable domain in full, with the rest retrieved from reference TRBV31 and TRBJ2-4, is AQTIHQWPVAEIKAVGSPLSLGCTIKGKSSPNLYWYWQATGGTLQQLFYSITVGQVESVVQLNLSASRPKDDQFILSTEKLLLSHSGFYLCAWSRAQGARQNTLYFGAGTRLSVL.

The sample holds a few counts of this clone. The gene names given are mouse names. The sequence runs out 1 residue before the end of the CDR3; the remainder is reconstructed from the germline J gene. The genes are TRBV20 and TRBJ1-1; D is ambiguous. This CDR3 is 13 amino acids long. The V gene's germline CDR1 is GFQATS and CDR2 STVNSAI. V was trimmed by 2 bases and J by 0 bases, leaving 7 bases between them. The CDR3 protein is CGARNKSNTEVFF. The sequenced CDR3 bases are TGTGGTGCTAGGAACAAATCAAACACAGAAGTCTTC.

On this clone: Gene labels here are mouse ones. The read gets to within 1 residue of the CDR3 end, and the germline J gene fills in the rest. This chain links TRBV5 with TRBJ2-1; D is uncertain. CDR1 is LGHNA and CDR2 is YNLKQL in the germline V gene (reference sequence). V gave up 0 bases and J gave up 5 bases, with 11 bases separating them. The length of the CDR3 is 15 residues. CDR3 in amino acids: CASSQDTQFHAEQFF. The sequenced CDR3 bases are TGTGCCAGCAGCCAAGATACGCAGTTCCATGCTGAGCAGTTC.

This clone has a handful of counts. Mouse names are used for the genes. The CDR3 region is CASSDLSNERLFF. The covered CDR3 bases are TGTGCCAGCAGTGACCTTTCCAACGAAAGATTATTT. The chain links TRBV13-1 to TRBJ1-4; D gene ambiguous. The read gets to within 1 residue of the CDR3 end, and the germline J gene fills in the rest. Per the germline V gene, CDR1 is NSHNY and CDR2 is SYGAGN. The CDR3 loop spans 13 amino acids. The V end was cut by 2 bases, the J end by 0 bases, with 2 bases between.

In its sample, this clone was seen a few times. The gene names given are mouse names. The CDR3 end is not reached by the read, which stops 1 residue before it; the germline J gene fills it in. V gene TRBV29 combines with J gene TRBJ2-3; unclear D gene. Germline loops: CDR1 MSHET, CDR2 SYDVDS. The CDR3 runs 14 residues. V lost 3 bases, J lost 0 bases, and 7 bases lay in between. CDR3: CASSFFSSAETLYF. The sequenced part of the CDR3 DNA is TGTGCTAGCAGTTTTTTCAGTAGTGCAGAAACGCTGTAT.

With regard to this clone: Gene names and germline refer to mouse. The CDR3 is cut off 1 residue early in the read; its end comes from the germline J gene. J is TRBJ2-1 and V is TRBV29, with TRBD1 matching 9 bases. CDR3 length: 14 amino acids. Per germline, CDR1 MSHET and CDR2 SYDVDS. V was pared by 3 bases and J by 6 bases, with 3 bases of the junction left unmatched. The DNA read from the CDR3 is TGTGCTAGCAGTTTCCGGGACAGGGTTGCTGAGCAGTTC. Its translation is CASSFRDRVAEQF. The whole CDR3 region reads CASSFRDRVAEQFF.

Comments on this clone: Mouse gene names apply. The CDR3 end is not reached by the read, which stops 1 residue before it; the germline J gene fills it in. V gene TRBV20 combines with J gene TRBJ2-1, with D perhaps matching TRBD1 or TRBD2 (5 bases each). The CDR3 is made up of 12 amino acids. Per germline, CDR1 GFQATS and CDR2 STVNSAI. V was clipped by 6 bases and J by 1 base, with 7 bases between them. This CDR3 is CGAWDNYAEQFF. CDR3 DNA (partial): TGTGGTGCCTGGGACAACTATGCTGAGCAGTTC.

On this clone: Gene names and germline refer to mouse. The sequenced fragment ends 1 residue before the CDR3 boundary, so the rest is inferred from the germline J gene. The chain is built from TRBV29 and TRBJ1-1, with D unclear. Germline V gene lookup returns CDR1 MSHET and CDR2 SYDVDS. This CDR3 region has 13 residues. With 3 bases removed from V and 0 bases from J, the gap between germline ends came to 5 bases. Incomplete CDR3 DNA: TGTGCTAGCAGTTTTCAGGAGAACACAGAAGTCTTC. The encoded protein is CASSFQENTEVF. The whole CDR3 protein is CASSFQENTEVFF.

With regard to this clone: Germline and genes here are mouse. The sequenced part of the CDR3 DNA is TGTGGTGCTAGGAGAAATTCTGGAAATACGCTCTAT. As protein: CGARRNSGNTLY. The whole CDR3 region reads CGARRNSGNTLYF. The chain joins TRBV20 to TRBJ1-3, with unresolved D. Sequencing ends 1 residue short of the CDR3 end; the germline J gene provides the rest. In germline, CDR1 is GFQATS, CDR2 STVNSAI. V shed 2 bases and J shed 0 bases, with 5 bases lying between them. The CDR3 totals 13 residues.

As regards this clone: Gene labels here are mouse ones. The read gets to within 1 residue of the CDR3 end, and the germline J gene fills in the rest. The chain combines TRBV1 with TRBJ1-4; 8 nucleotides match TRBD1. The CDR3 is 16 amino acids. Trimming removed 0 bases from V and 6 bases from J; junction bases left unmatched: 6. CDR1 and CDR2 from the germline V gene are NSQYPW and LRSPGD (reference sequence). The sequenced part of the CDR3 DNA is TGCACCTGCAGTGCAGAAAAGGCAGGGGGCGACGAAAGATTATTT. Encoded protein: CTCSAEKAGGDERLF. In full, the CDR3 reads CTCSAEKAGGDERLFF.

A note on this clone: Mouse names are used for the genes. From the germline J gene comes the end of the CDR3, since the read stops 1 residue before it. J is TRBJ1-5 and V is TRBV13-2; 7 nucleotides align to TRBD1. Trimming took 5 bases from V and 3 from J; bases not matched to a gene: 2. The CDR3 is 13 amino acids. Germline V gene sequence: CDR1 NNHNN, CDR2 SYGAGS (reference sequence). CDR3 protein: CASGTGLNQAPLF. Incomplete CDR3 DNA: TGTGCCAGCGGGACAGGGCTCAACCAGGCTCCGCTT.

This clone was detected only once. Compared with germline, one end of the junction differs, possibly owing to a read error. Genes here carry mouse names. From the germline J gene comes the end of the CDR3, since the read stops 1 residue before it. The chain carries TRBV13-2 and TRBJ2-7; D may be TRBD2 (5 bases). Germline assignment: CDR1 NNHNN and CDR2 SYGAGS (reference sequence). CDR3 length: 13 residues. CDR3 bases read: TGTGCCAGCAGTGATGTTGGGGAGTATGAACAGTAC. Protein product: CASSDVGEYEQY. The full CDR3 is CASSDVGEYEQYF.

Comments on this clone: Mouse gene names and germline throughout. The read is 1 residue too short to cover the CDR3 end, so that end is filled in from the germline J gene. V usage is TRBV13-2 and J usage is TRBJ2-1, with 8 positions matching TRBD2. Germline V gene sequence: CDR1 NNHNN, CDR2 SYGAGS (reference sequence). The CDR3 runs 14 residues. V was clipped by 5 bases and J by 6 bases; unmatched bases: 7. CDR3 sequence reads: CASGGGGGFAEQFF. The DNA read from the CDR3 is TGTGCCAGCGGCGGGGGGGGCGGTTTTGCTGAGCAGTTC.

As to this clone: Mouse gene names apply. The read falls 1 residue short of the CDR3 end, and the missing part is taken from the germline J gene. The gene calls are TRBV17 and TRBJ1-1; D call uncertain. The CDR3 is made up of 13 amino acids. The germline gives CDR1 MNHDT, CDR2 YYDKIL. V was pared by 3 bases and J by 1 base, with 6 bases between. The chain's CDR3 is CASSSAPNTEVFF. The CDR3 bases that were read are TGTGCTAGCAGTAGTGCACCGAACACAGAAGTCTTC.